The 25 T cell receptor beta chains below come from one sample, sequenced in a study of T cells in Graves' hyperthyroidism and ophthalmopathy. Template material for amplifying TCR beta CDR3 regions consisted of RNA transcripts. First-round RT-PCR of the TCR CDR3 relied on the HTBI primer set. TCRdb processed the multiplex PCR reads anew with MiXCR; each CDR3 protein has one entry. The sample contains about 400,000 distinct CDR3 sequences, approximately 14% of which appear only once. Sequenced: blood. The origin of the receptors is a woman younger than 35 with Graves' hyperthyroidism.

This clonotype was observed many times. The chain is built from TRBV28 and TRBJ1-2; D ambiguous. The CDR3 has 13 amino acids. Germline CDR1 and CDR2: MDHEN and SYDVKM. V was clipped by 6 bases and J by 5 bases, with 13 bases between them. The CDR3 loop reads CASSQNEVYGYTF. CDR3 sequence (DNA): TGTGCCAGCAGCCAGAACGAGGTGTATGGCTACACCTTC.

The CDR3 coding sequence is TGTGCCAGCAGCTCGGACAGGCGTGGAAACACCATATATTTT. The encoded protein is CASSSDRRGNTIYF. The chain has TRBV11-3 and TRBJ1-3; 7 bases are shared with TRBD1. V shed 4 bases, J shed 3 bases, and the junction held 3 bases outside the gene matches. The germline V gene has CDR1 SGHNT and CDR2 YENEEA. The length of the CDR3 is 14 residues.

This clonotype came up a few times. Sequence at one end of the junction differs from germline and may be a read error. The chain links TRBV7-2 to TRBJ1-6; 9 nucleotides agree with TRBD1. In germline, CDR1 is SGHTA, CDR2 FQGNSA. The CDR3 is 15 amino acids. The chain's CDR3 is CASSLAGQGYSPLRF. The DNA of the CDR3 is TGTGCCAGCAGCTTAGCGGGACAGGGCTATTCACCCCTCCGCTTT.

This clonotype has ten or more counts. This chain connects TRBV7-9 to TRBJ2-1; possibly TRBD2 for D (6 bases). V gave up 4 bases and J gave up 10 bases, with 14 bases separating them. The V gene's germline CDR1 is SEHNR and CDR2 FQNEAQ (reference sequence). This CDR3 has 13 residues. The chain's CDR3 is CASSWEAGNEQFF. The CDR3 DNA reads as TGTGCCAGCAGCTGGGAGGCGGGAAACGAGCAGTTCTTC.

This clonotype has only a few counts. The CDR3, as DNA: TGTGCTAGTGGTTCGGGGCTCAATGAGCAGTTCTTC. This encodes CASGSGLNEQFF. The gene calls are TRBV12-5 and TRBJ2-1; perhaps D is TRBD1 or TRBD2 (5 bases each). Germline V gene data show CDR1 as LGHNT and CDR2 as FRNRAP. V was shortened by 4 bases and J by 6 bases, with 7 bases between the two germline ends. The CDR3 has 12 residues.

This chain uses TRBV12-3 or TRBV12-4 with TRBJ2-7; 12 bases fit TRBD2. Trimming cost V 1 base and J 4 bases; bases outside gene matches: 8. This CDR3 spans 17 amino acids. The CDR3 DNA reads as TGTGCCAGCAGTTTAGTGTGGCTAGCGGGGGGGCTGTACGAGCAGTACTTC. It specifies CASSLVWLAGGLYEQYF.

In its sample, this clonotype was seen many times. The V call is TRBV30, the J call TRBJ1-1; D call uncertain. V was shortened by 4 bases and J by 0 bases, with 3 bases between the two germline ends. The CDR3 runs 11 residues. CDR1 GTSNPN and CDR2 SVGIG come from the germline V gene (reference sequence). CDR3 nucleotides: TGTGCCTGGATCATGAACACTGAAGCTTTCTTT. It codes for CAWIMNTEAFF.

The count of this clonotype is one. A much larger clonotype is one base distant, so this may be a read error. The CDR3 region is CASSFRRDDQPQYF. The CDR3 DNA is TGTGCCAGCAGTTTTCGGCGGGACGATCAGCCCCAGTATTTT. The chain has TRBV28 and TRBJ1-5; maybe TRBD2 (6 bases). The J call could be wrong; TRBJ2-3 is a better fit for the DNA end. This CDR3 spans 14 amino acids. Germline V gene sequence: CDR1 MDHEN, CDR2 SYDVKM.

This chain uses TRBV19 with TRBJ2-1; the D gene could be TRBD1 or TRBD2 (5 bases each). Germline V gene data show CDR1 as LNHDA and CDR2 as SQIVND (reference sequence). V gave up 5 bases and J gave up 2 bases, with 10 bases separating them. The CDR3 is 14 amino acids. CDR3 sequence: CASSSRGTYNEQFF. DNA of the CDR3: TGTGCCAGTAGTTCCCGGGGCACCTACAATGAGCAGTTCTTC.

This clonotype has just a few counts. The chain joins TRBV18 to TRBJ2-7; D is perhaps TRBD1 (6 bases). This CDR3 has 15 amino acids. Per the germline V gene, CDR1 is KGHSH and CDR2 is LQKENI. V was clipped by 5 bases and J by 0 bases, with 14 bases between them. In DNA form, the CDR3 reads TGTGCCAGCTCAATTGGACAGACGAGCTCCTACGAGCAGTACTTC. Amino acid sequence: CASSIGQTSSYEQYF. The full variable domain, rest sourced from reference TRBV18 and TRBJ2-7, is NAGVMQNPRHLVRRRGQEARLRCSPMKGHSHVYWYRQLPEEGLKFMVYLQKENIIDESGMPKERFSAEFPKEGPSILRIQQVVRGDSAAYFCASSIGQTSSYEQYFGPGTRLTVT.

This clonotype was counted ten times or more. The chain couples TRBV28 to TRBJ2-7; perhaps TRBD1 as D (7 bases). There are 15 residues in the CDR3. Germline CDR1 MDHEN, CDR2 SYDVKM. The V end lost 5 bases, the J end lost 0 bases, and 14 bases lay between the germline ends. The CDR3 DNA sequence: TGTGCCAGCAGTCAGGGGGGTGATAGCTCCTACGAGCAGTACTTC. It translates to CASSQGGDSSYEQYF.

At least ten counts were recorded for this clonotype. J is TRBJ2-7 and V is TRBV18; 7 bases are shared with TRBD1. V shed 3 bases and J 2 bases; nucleotides not matched to a gene: 4. The germline V gene has CDR1 KGHSH and CDR2 LQKENI. This CDR3 has 14 amino acids. The CDR3 is CASSPGTDAYEQYF. In DNA form, the CDR3 reads TGTGCCAGCTCACCGGGGACAGACGCCTACGAGCAGTACTTC.

This chain links TRBV5-4 with TRBJ1-2, with 9 bases identical to TRBD1. Germline CDR1 is SGHNT and CDR2 is YYREEE (reference sequence). This CDR3 contains 16 residues. The trim removed 0 bases at V and 2 bases at J, leaving 5 bases unmatched. The DNA for the CDR3 is TGTGCCAGCAGCTTGGATCTCGGACAGGGGAACTATGGCTACACCTTC. Residues: CASSLDLGQGNYGYTF.

This clonotype was detected many times. This rearrangement joins TRBV11-2 to TRBJ2-1, with 9 bases identical to TRBD2. The CDR3 loop spans 17 amino acids. With V trimmed by 5 bases and J by 1 base, 9 bases remained unmatched. Germline lookup yields CDR1 SGHAT and CDR2 FQNNGV. The CDR3 DNA is TGTGCCAGCAGCCGCGGGGGGGCCGCAGGGTCCTACAATGAGCAGTTCTTC. Its protein product is CASSRGGAAGSYNEQFF.

The rearrangement uses TRBV2 and TRBJ2-7; D gene unclear. V lost 2 bases and J 3 bases, leaving 11 bases between the germline ends. The CDR3 totals 14 residues. Germline V gene data show CDR1 as SNHLY and CDR2 as FYNNEI. Here the CDR3 reads CASSESETVYEQYF. CDR3 DNA: TGTGCCAGCAGTGAATCAGAAACGGTCTACGAGCAGTACTTC.

This chain connects TRBV7-3 to TRBJ2-3; weak D call: TRBD2 (7 bases). This CDR3 region has 15 residues. CDR1 and CDR2 from the germline V gene are SGHTA and FQGTGA. Trimming pared 5 bases from V and 4 bases from J, leaving 16 bases between. The CDR3 sequence is CASSAQGRAPDTQYF. The CDR3 nucleotides read TGTGCCAGCAGCGCCCAGGGGAGGGCCCCAGATACGCAGTATTTT. The whole variable domain, filled in from reference TRBV7-3 and TRBJ2-3, reads GAGVSQTPSNKVTEKGKYVELRCDPISGHTALYWYRQSLGQGPEFLIYFQGTGAADDSGLPNDRFFAVRPEGSVSTLKIQRTERGDSAVYLCASSAQGRAPDTQYFGPGTRLTVL.

This clonotype was recorded many times. The gene calls are TRBV28 and TRBJ1-2, with unresolved D. Trimming took off 5 bases at V and 9 bases at J, with 13 bases between the two ends. The germline CDR1 and CDR2 sequences are MDHEN and SYDVKM. CDR3 size: 12 residues. CDR3 DNA sequence: TGTGCCAGCAGTGCGGAGAACATACGCTACACCTTC. Translating gives CASSAENIRYTF.

The table lists this clonotype with many counts. This chain joins TRBV11-2 and TRBJ1-3, with D uncertain. Germline V gene lookup returns CDR1 SGHAT and CDR2 FQNNGV. The CDR3 consists of 14 residues. With 5 bases removed from V and 0 bases from J, the gap between germline ends came to 8 bases. The CDR3 spells CASSRRISGNTIYF. The CDR3 DNA reads TGTGCCAGCAGCCGCAGGATCTCTGGAAACACCATATATTTT. Variable domain in full (rest from reference TRBV11-2 and TRBJ1-3): EAGVAQSPRYKIIEKRQSVAFWCNPISGHATLYWYQQILGQGPKLLIQFQNNGVVDDSQLPKDRFSAERLKGVDSTLKIQPAKLEDSAVYLCASSRRISGNTIYFGEGSWLTVV.

This clonotype was observed at least ten times. The chain couples TRBV2 to TRBJ2-1; 8 bases map to TRBD2. Losses at the gene ends were 4 bases for V and 4 bases for J; bases not matched to a gene: 6. This CDR3 is built from 15 residues. CDR1 is SNHLY and CDR2 is FYNNEI in the germline V gene. In nucleotides, the CDR3 is TGTGCCAGCAGTGTGACGGGAGGGGTTTACAATGAGCAGTTCTTC. It yields the protein CASSVTGGVYNEQFF. Together with reference TRBV2 and TRBJ2-1, the CDR3 gives the full variable domain: EPEVTQTPSHQVTQMGQEVILRCVPISNHLYFYWYRQILGQKVEFLVSFYNNEISEKSEIFDDQFSVERPDGSNFTLKIRSTKLEDSAMYFCASSVTGGVYNEQFFGPGTRLTVL.

At least ten counts were recorded for this clonotype. This chain joins TRBV6-1 and TRBJ2-5, with D unresolved. V was cut by 5 bases and J by 4 bases, with 14 bases left in between. The length of the CDR3 is 14 residues. Germline V gene sequence: CDR1 MNHNS, CDR2 SASEGT. Here the CDR3 reads CASSPWRSAETQYF. As DNA, the CDR3 is TGTGCCAGCAGTCCCTGGCGATCAGCAGAGACCCAGTACTTC.

In its sample, this clonotype was seen many times. This chain connects TRBV6-1 to TRBJ2-7; a possible D gene is TRBD2 (6 bases). CDR1 and CDR2 from the germline V gene are MNHNS and SASEGT. CDR3 length: 14 residues. The V and J ends lost 7 bases and 5 bases respectively, with 18 bases between them. In nucleotides, the CDR3 is TGTGCCAGCACCCCGGGACTCTGGGTGAACGAGCAGTACTTC. As protein: CASTPGLWVNEQYF.

This clonotype was seen at least ten times. The chain combines TRBV7-2 with TRBJ1-5; no reliable D call. Germline V lookup: CDR1 SGHTA, CDR2 FQGNSA. The germline V and J ends were trimmed by 5 bases and 4 bases, with 9 bases remaining between them. The CDR3 spans 13 residues. The CDR3 DNA follows: TGTGCCAGCAGCACCCAGATTAATCAGCCCCAGCATTTT. It specifies CASSTQINQPQHF. Variable domain in full (rest from reference TRBV7-2 and TRBJ1-5): GAGVSQSPSNKVTEKGKDVELRCDPISGHTALYWYRQSLGQGLEFLIYFQGNSAPDKSGLPSDRFSAERTGGSVSTLTIQRTQQEDSAVYLCASSTQINQPQHFGDGTRLSIL.

This clonotype showed up many times. The gene calls are TRBV6-1 and TRBJ2-1, with 12 nucleotides matching TRBD2. The junction had 14 bases not matched to a gene; V was cut back by 7 bases and J by 4 bases. CDR1 is MNHNS, CDR2 SASEGT, per germline. The CDR3 runs 18 residues. The CDR3 DNA is TGTGCCAGCACCTTTCCGACGGCTAGCGGGAGGGGATACAATGAGCAGTTCTTC. Amino acid sequence: CASTFPTASGRGYNEQFF.

In its sample, this clonotype was seen a few times. The chain has TRBV19 and TRBJ2-2; D might be TRBD1 (6 bases). V was clipped by 7 bases and J by 5 bases, with 14 bases between them. Germline values: CDR1 LNHDA, CDR2 SQIVND (reference sequence). The CDR3 is made up of 14 amino acids. The CDR3 spells CASTQGPETGELFF. CDR3 sequence (DNA): TGTGCCAGTACCCAGGGGCCTGAAACCGGGGAGCTGTTTTTT.

This clonotype was recorded at least ten times. The chain is built from TRBV6-1 and TRBJ2-1; 11 nucleotides match TRBD2. The CDR3 runs 15 residues. Germline CDR1 and CDR2: MNHNS and SASEGT. V dropped 6 bases and J dropped 5; count of bases not matched to a gene: 6. The CDR3 DNA reads TGTGCCAGCAGACTAGCGGGAGAGAGAAACAATGAGCAGTTCTTC. Protein: CASRLAGERNNEQFF.